Below, 17 T cell receptor beta chains from the same sample are listed, as sequenced in a study of blood T cell repertoires in COVID-19. Some clones are missing from TCRdb's copy, which holds only in-frame ones; the method was immunoSEQ multiplex PCR. The sample carries 290,000 or so clones, over 75% recorded once. Sequencing was performed on peripheral blood. The receptors originated from a man over 45 with active or convalescent COVID-19.

The CDR3 DNA reads as TGTGCCAGCAGCTCATCCGGGACTCACCAAGAGACCCAGTACTTC. Translated, it gives CASSSSGTHQETQYF. The chain combines TRBV7-2 with TRBJ2-5, with D perhaps TRBD2 (6 bases). Trimming cost V 4 bases and J 0 bases, with 12 bases left between them. CDR1 SGHTA and CDR2 FQGNSA come from the germline V gene. The CDR3 is 15 residues long.

A remark on this clone: The same CDR3 also results from other DNA sequences found in this sample. The rearrangement uses TRBV10-3 and TRBJ1-2; no reliable D call. V gave up 5 bases and J gave up 2 bases, with 9 bases separating them. Germline lookup yields CDR1 ENHRY and CDR2 SYGVKD. The CDR3 sequence is 13 residues long. The CDR3 reads CAISPDSNYGYTF. CDR3 nucleotide sequence: TGTGCCATCAGTCCGGACTCCAACTATGGCTACACCTTC.

The gene calls are TRBV5-4 and TRBJ1-6; 8 nucleotides line up with TRBD1. The CDR3 sequence is 18 residues long. With 1 base clipped from V and 9 bases from J, the junction kept 15 bases outside the gene matches. CDR1 SGHNT and CDR2 YYREEE come from the germline V gene (reference sequence). The CDR3, as DNA: TGTGCCAGCAGCTTGACACAGGGGGGGGGCCTGGTGATTTCACCCCTCCACTTT. Its protein product is CASSLTQGGGLVISPLHF.

This chain joins TRBV5-1 and TRBJ1-6; tentative D call: TRBD1 (6 bases). Germline V gene sequence: CDR1 SGHRS, CDR2 YFSETQ. This CDR3 comprises 14 residues. Trimming pared 4 bases from V and 4 bases from J, leaving 9 bases between. The CDR3 DNA sequence: TGCGCCAGCAGCCCAGGGGATTATAATTCACCCCTCCACTTT. Translated, it gives CASSPGDYNSPLHF.

CDR3 bases: TGTGCCAGCAGCATGCTAGCGGGAGTCTACGAGCAGTACTTC. Protein sequence: CASSMLAGVYEQYF. This sequence joins TRBV21-1 and TRBJ2-7; the table's D call, TRBD2, was not checked against the DNA. TRBV21-1 is labeled a pseudogene. CDR3 length equals 14 residues.

The chain employs TRBV3-1 (or the pseudogene TRBV3-2) and TRBJ1-2, with a possible D match to TRBD1 (5 bases). CDR3 size: 14 residues. CDR1 is LGHDT, CDR2 YNNKEL, per germline (reference sequence). Trimming left V 4 bases short and J 8 bases short, with 17 bases between. The CDR3 region has the DNA TGTGCCAGCAGCCCCCGAGGAGGAGGGGAGGGCTACACCTTC. This encodes CASSPRGGGEGYTF.

The chain carries TRBV4-1 and TRBJ2-7; D gene unclear. V lost 4 bases and J 6 bases, leaving 16 bases between the germline ends. The CDR3 extends over 14 amino acids. Germline CDR1 is MGHRA and CDR2 is YSYEKL. Written as DNA, the CDR3 is TGCGCCAGCAGCCCGGCCCCCTCCGGCGGCGAGCAGTACTTC. This encodes CASSPAPSGGEQYF.

The rearrangement uses TRBV3-1 (or the pseudogene TRBV3-2) and TRBJ2-5; D remains ambiguous. V was shortened by 1 base and J by 5 bases, with 8 bases between the two germline ends. Germline V gene sequence: CDR1 LGHDT, CDR2 YNNKEL (reference sequence). CDR3 length equals 13 residues. Here the CDR3 DNA reads TGTGCCAGCAGCCAAGTCGCCGGGGAGACCCAGTACTTC. Translated: CASSQVAGETQYF.

This chain links TRBV28 with TRBJ1-5, with no clear D. The V and J ends lost 2 bases and 3 bases respectively, with 11 bases between them. This CDR3 is built from 15 residues. Germline V gene lookup returns CDR1 MDHEN and CDR2 SYDVKM. Here the CDR3 DNA reads TGTGCCAGCAGTTTAGCCACGGGGTACAATCAGCCCCAGCATTTT. It codes for CASSLATGYNQPQHF.

The chain has TRBV28 and TRBJ1-3, with D unclear. The CDR3 has 14 amino acids. With 5 bases removed from V and 2 bases from J, the gap between germline ends came to 10 bases. Germline CDR1 MDHEN, CDR2 SYDVKM. The CDR3 loop reads CASSPRGAGNTIYF. CDR3 in DNA: TGTGCCAGCAGTCCCCGCGGGGCTGGAAACACCATATATTTT.

The chain carries TRBV14 and TRBJ1-1, with D possibly matching TRBD1 (6 bases). Germline lookup yields CDR1 SGHDN and CDR2 FVKESK. The CDR3 totals 14 residues. The V gene lost 4 bases and the J gene lost 11 bases, with 20 bases spanning the gap. CDR3 loop: CASSPGLAPRGAFF. The CDR3 region has the DNA TGTGCCAGCAGCCCCGGGTTGGCCCCCAGGGGCGCTTTCTTT.

The V call is TRBV7-2, the J call TRBJ1-1, with TRBD1 as a possible D gene (6 bases). The length of the CDR3 is 15 residues. Germline assignment: CDR1 SGHTA and CDR2 FQGNSA. Trimming took off 1 base at V and 9 bases at J, with 18 bases between the two ends. CDR3 sequence: CASSLVWTEGGKAFF. For the CDR3, the DNA is TGTGCCAGCAGCTTAGTGTGGACAGAGGGGGGGAAAGCTTTCTTT.

CDR3 nucleotides: TGCGCCAGCAGCTTGCCACGTCAAACCCACGAGATGAAGTACTCCTACGAGCAGTACTTC. This encodes CASSLPRQTHEMKYSYEQYF. This chain connects TRBV5-1 to TRBJ2-7; no definite D call. The CDR3 has 20 residues. The germline V gene has CDR1 SGHRS and CDR2 YFSETQ. V was trimmed by 1 base and J by 0 bases, leaving 26 bases between them. Variable domain in full (rest from reference TRBV5-1 and TRBJ2-7): KAGVTQTPRYLIKTRGQQVTLSCSPISGHRSVSWYQQTPGQGLQFLFEYFSETQRNKGNFPGRFSGRQFSNSRSEMNVSTLELGDSALYLCASSLPRQTHEMKYSYEQYFGPGTRLTVT.

The CDR3 DNA reads as TGCAGCGTTGTGGTCTTAGGGGGAACCGAGCAGTACTTC. Protein sequence: CSVVVLGGTEQYF. J is TRBJ2-7 and V is TRBV29-1; possibly TRBD1 for D (6 bases). CDR3 size: 13 residues. From germline, CDR1 is SQVTM and CDR2 ANQGSEA. The V and J ends lost 4 bases and 6 bases respectively, with 16 bases between them.

The chain couples TRBV7-2 to TRBJ2-3; D gene ambiguous. The CDR3 totals 13 residues. V lost 3 bases and J lost 5, with 9 bases in between. CDR1 and CDR2 (germline): SGHTA, FQGNSA. CDR3 protein: CASSFSVLDTQYF. Written as DNA, the CDR3 is TGTGCCAGCAGCTTTTCGGTTCTAGATACGCAGTATTTT.

This clone appeared a few times. This chain connects TRBV4-1 to TRBJ1-2, with TRBD1 matching 10 bases. Unmatched junction bases numbered 9, after V lost 6 bases and J lost 5 bases. CDR3 length: 15 residues. CDR1 MGHRA and CDR2 YSYEKL come from the germline V gene. DNA of the CDR3: TGCGCCAGCAGAATTATGGACAGGGGGGATTATGGCTACACCTTC. Translation gives CASRIMDRGDYGYTF.

The CDR3 reads CASSEGGLAGTETQYF. The CDR3 DNA follows: TGTGCCAGCAGTGAAGGAGGACTAGCGGGAACAGAGACCCAGTACTTC. This chain uses TRBV6-1 with TRBJ2-5; 12 bases agree with TRBD2. Per the germline V gene, CDR1 is MNHNS and CDR2 is SASEGT. CDR3 length: 16 amino acids. V lost 1 base and J lost 4; bases outside the gene matches: 4.